Following are 2 T cell receptor beta chains from one sample sequenced in a study of human T cells and chemical hapten exposure. TCRdb itself ran the RACE reads through MiXCR, one entry per CDR3 protein. Found here are fewer than 350,000 distinct CDR3 sequences, roughly 7.7% of them singletons; the top ten hold 1.2%. Regarding time point: pre-sensitization, week 0. Treatment indicated: therapeutic diphenylcyclopropenone sensitization with weekly scalp DPC. The sample here was whole blood, taken in connection with sensitization to the hapten diphenylcyclopropenone (DPC). Receptor source: a man aged 18 to 35 with alopecia areata. Some clones in this sample may be carry-over from other donors' samples.

This clonotype has ten or more counts. The genes are TRBV28 and TRBJ2-5; TRBD1 matches 9 bases. CDR3 length: 15 amino acids. The germline V gene encodes CDR1 MDHEN and CDR2 SYDVKM. V was clipped by 2 bases and J by 5 bases; unmatched bases: 6. CDR3 in amino acids: CASSLPSDRGETQYF. For the CDR3, the DNA is TGTGCCAGCAGTTTACCCTCTGACAGGGGGGAGACCCAGTACTTC.

The chain employs TRBV6-2 or TRBV6-3 and TRBJ1-4; D is perhaps TRBD1 (5 bases). The CDR3 spans 16 residues. V dropped 6 bases and J dropped 4 bases, with 18 bases sitting between them. CDR1 and CDR2 (germline): MNHEY, SVGEGT. CDR3: CASRKPIDSHNEKLFF. The CDR3 nucleotides read TGTGCCAGCAGAAAACCCATCGACAGCCATAATGAAAAACTGTTTTTT.